These 5 T cell receptor beta chains were all obtained from the same sample, sequenced in a study of OX40 agonist ivuxolimab in advanced cancers. Using immunoSEQ multiplex PCR, the repertoire was profiled, and TCRdb retains in-frame clones only, with some absent. Of about 35,000 clones in the sample, over 60% were seen once. The specimen was CD4+ or CD8+ T cells sorted from blood, collected in a trial of the OX40 agonist ivuxolimab. The receptors were sampled from an adult with an advanced solid tumor such as melanoma, head and neck, liver or kidney cancer.

This rearrangement joins TRBV5-8 to TRBJ2-1; TRBD2 aligns across 8 bases. The germline V gene has CDR1 SGHTS and CDR2 YDEGEE. V trimming: 2 bases; J trimming: 4 bases; junction bases outside the gene matches: 2. The CDR3 loop spans 14 amino acids. CDR3 DNA: TGTGCCAGCAGCTTAGCGGGGGTTTACAATGAGCAGTTCTTC. Translating it yields CASSLAGVYNEQFF.

This chain links TRBV19 with TRBJ1-1, with D maybe TRBD1 (6 bases). The CDR3 totals 15 residues. V was pared by 1 base and J by 0 bases, with 9 bases between. CDR1 and CDR2 (germline): LNHDA, SQIVND (reference sequence). The CDR3 DNA follows: TGTGCCAGTAGTATAGGGGGACACATGAACACTGAAGCTTTCTTT. Amino acid sequence: CASSIGGHMNTEAFF.

The chain joins TRBV5-4 to TRBJ2-7, with 9 bases aligning to TRBD1. CDR3 size: 17 residues. The germline V gene has CDR1 SGHNT and CDR2 YYREEE (reference sequence). Trimming cost V 4 bases and J 2 bases; bases outside gene matches: 13. CDR3 region: CASSLPPGQGLTYEQYF. CDR3 sequence (DNA): TGTGCCAGCAGCCTACCGCCGGGACAGGGCTTAACCTACGAGCAGTACTTC.

The J gene is TRBJ1-5, the V gene TRBV6-1; D is unresolved. Trimming removed 4 bases from V and 1 base from J, with 5 bases in between. In germline, CDR1 is MNHNS, CDR2 SASEGT. The CDR3 has 13 residues. The CDR3 sequence is CASSARSNQPQHF. In DNA form, the CDR3 reads TGTGCCAGCAGTGCCAGAAGCAATCAGCCCCAGCATTTT.

CDR3 residues: CASSLAGSLAKNIQYF. DNA of the CDR3: TGCGCCAGCAGCTTGGCCGGGTCACTAGCCAAAAACATTCAGTACTTC. The V call is TRBV5-1, the J call TRBJ2-4; D uncertain. V was pared by 0 bases and J by 0 bases, with 10 bases between. There are 16 residues in the CDR3. Germline-derived CDR1 and CDR2 are SGHRS and YFSETQ.